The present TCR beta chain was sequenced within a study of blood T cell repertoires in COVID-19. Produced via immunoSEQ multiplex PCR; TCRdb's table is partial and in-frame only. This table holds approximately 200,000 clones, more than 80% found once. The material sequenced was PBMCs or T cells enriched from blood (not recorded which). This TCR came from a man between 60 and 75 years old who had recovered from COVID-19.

CDR3: CASSLVVRTGTLNQPQHF. CDR3 sequence (DNA): TGTGCCAGCAGCTTGGTTGTCCGGACAGGGACCCTCAATCAGCCCCAGCATTTT. This chain connects TRBV5-5 to TRBJ1-5; the match to TRBD1 covers 8 bases. Germline-derived CDR1 and CDR2 are SGHKS and YYEKEE (reference sequence). This CDR3 spans 18 amino acids. V trimming: 0 bases; J trimming: 3 bases; junction bases outside the gene matches: 11.